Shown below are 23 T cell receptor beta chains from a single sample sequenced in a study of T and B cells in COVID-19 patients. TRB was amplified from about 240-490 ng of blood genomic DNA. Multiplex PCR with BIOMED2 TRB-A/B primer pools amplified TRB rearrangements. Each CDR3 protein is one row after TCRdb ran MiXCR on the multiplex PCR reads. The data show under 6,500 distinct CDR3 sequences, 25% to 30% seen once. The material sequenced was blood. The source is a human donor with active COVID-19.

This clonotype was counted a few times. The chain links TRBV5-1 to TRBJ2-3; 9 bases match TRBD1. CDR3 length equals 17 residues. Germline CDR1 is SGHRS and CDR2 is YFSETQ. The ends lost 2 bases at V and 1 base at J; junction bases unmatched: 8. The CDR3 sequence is CASSFSWTGAGTDTQYF. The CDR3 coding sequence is TGCGCCAGCAGCTTCTCCTGGACAGGGGCCGGCACAGATACGCAGTATTTT.

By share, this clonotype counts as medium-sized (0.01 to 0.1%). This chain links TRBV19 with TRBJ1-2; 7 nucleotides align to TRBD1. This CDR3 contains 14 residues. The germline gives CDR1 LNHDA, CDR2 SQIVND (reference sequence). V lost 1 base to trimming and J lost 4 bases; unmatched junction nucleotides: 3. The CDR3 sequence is CASSIGGTAYGYTF. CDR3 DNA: TGTGCCAGTAGTATAGGGGGGACAGCCTATGGCTACACCTTC.

The CDR3 coding sequence is TGTGCCACCAGTGATTTGGCCTCGCATGAGCAGTTCTTC. As protein: CATSDLASHEQFF. The chain couples TRBV24-1 to TRBJ2-1, with D unresolved. Trimming stripped 0 bases from V and 8 bases from J, with 7 bases between. Looked up from germline, CDR1 is KGHDR and CDR2 is SFDVKD. The CDR3 spans 13 residues.

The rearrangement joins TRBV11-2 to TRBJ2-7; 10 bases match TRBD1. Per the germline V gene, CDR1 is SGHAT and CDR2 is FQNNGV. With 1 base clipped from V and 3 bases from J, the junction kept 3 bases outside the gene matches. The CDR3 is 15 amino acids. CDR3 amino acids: CASSLAGTGDYEQYF. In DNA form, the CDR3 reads TGTGCCAGCAGCTTAGCTGGGACAGGGGACTACGAGCAGTACTTC.

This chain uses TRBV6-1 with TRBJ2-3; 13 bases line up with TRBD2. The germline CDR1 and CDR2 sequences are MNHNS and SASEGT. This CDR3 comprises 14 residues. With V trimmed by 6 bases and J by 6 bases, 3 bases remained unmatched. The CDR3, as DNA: TGTGCCAGCAGAGGACTAGCGGGAGTGGATACGCAGTATTTT. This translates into CASRGLAGVDTQYF.

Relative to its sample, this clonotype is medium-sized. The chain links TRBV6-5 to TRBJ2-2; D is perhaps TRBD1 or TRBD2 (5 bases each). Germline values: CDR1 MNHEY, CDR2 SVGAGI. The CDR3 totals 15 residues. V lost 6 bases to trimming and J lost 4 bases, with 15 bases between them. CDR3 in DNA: TGTGCCAGCAGGGGGGAGAGTCTTATCACCGGGGAGCTGTTTTTT. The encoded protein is CASRGESLITGELFF.

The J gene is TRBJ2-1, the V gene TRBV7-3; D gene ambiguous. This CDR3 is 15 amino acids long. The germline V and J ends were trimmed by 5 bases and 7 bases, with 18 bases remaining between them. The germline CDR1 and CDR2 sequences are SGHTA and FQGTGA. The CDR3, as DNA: TGTGCCAGCAGCCCACCGGGCGGACCCTCGAATGAGCAGTTCTTC. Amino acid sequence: CASSPPGGPSNEQFF.

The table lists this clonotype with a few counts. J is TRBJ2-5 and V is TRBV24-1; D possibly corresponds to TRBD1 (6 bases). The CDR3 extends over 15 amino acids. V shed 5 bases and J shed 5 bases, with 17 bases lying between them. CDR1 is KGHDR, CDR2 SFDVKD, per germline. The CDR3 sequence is CATSVGETGTETQYF. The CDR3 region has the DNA TGTGCCACCAGTGTTGGGGAAACAGGGACCGAGACCCAGTACTTC.

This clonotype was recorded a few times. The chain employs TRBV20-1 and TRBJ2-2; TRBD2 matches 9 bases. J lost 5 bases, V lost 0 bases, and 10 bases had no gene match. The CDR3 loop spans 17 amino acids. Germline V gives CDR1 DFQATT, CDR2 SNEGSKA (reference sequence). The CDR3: CSARDRGGRARTGELFF. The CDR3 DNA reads TGCAGTGCTAGAGATCGGGGCGGGAGGGCCAGAACCGGGGAGCTGTTTTTT.

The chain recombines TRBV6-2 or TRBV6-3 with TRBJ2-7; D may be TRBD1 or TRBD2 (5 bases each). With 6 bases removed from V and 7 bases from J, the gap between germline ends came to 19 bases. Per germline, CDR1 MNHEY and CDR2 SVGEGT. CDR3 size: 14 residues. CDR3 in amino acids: CASRASGTVQEQYF. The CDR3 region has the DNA TGTGCCAGCAGAGCTTCCGGGACGGTACAGGAGCAGTACTTC.

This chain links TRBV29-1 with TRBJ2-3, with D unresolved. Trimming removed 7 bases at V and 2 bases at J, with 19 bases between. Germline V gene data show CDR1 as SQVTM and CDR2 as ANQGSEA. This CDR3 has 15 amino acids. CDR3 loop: CSAQTPGTATDTQYF. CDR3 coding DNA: TGCAGCGCCCAAACACCGGGCACAGCCACAGATACGCAGTATTTT.

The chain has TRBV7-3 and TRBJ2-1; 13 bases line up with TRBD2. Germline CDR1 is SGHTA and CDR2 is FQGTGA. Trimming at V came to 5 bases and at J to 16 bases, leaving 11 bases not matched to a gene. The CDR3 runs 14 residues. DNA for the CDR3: TGTGCCAGCAGCCTGACTAGCGGGGGGCAAAATTACTTCTTC. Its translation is CASSLTSGGQNYFF. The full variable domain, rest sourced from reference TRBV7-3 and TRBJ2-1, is GAGVSQTPSNKVTEKGKYVELRCDPISGHTALYWYRQSLGQGPEFLIYFQGTGAADDSGLPNDRFFAVRPEGSVSTLKIQRTERGDSAVYLCASSLTSGGQNYFFGPGTRLTVL.

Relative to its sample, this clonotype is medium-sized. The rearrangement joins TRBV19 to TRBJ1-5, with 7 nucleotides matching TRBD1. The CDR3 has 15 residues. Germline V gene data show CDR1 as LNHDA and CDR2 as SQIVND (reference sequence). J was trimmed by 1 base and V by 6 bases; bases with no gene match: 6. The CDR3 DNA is TGTGCCAGTAGGGGAGGGACAGCCAGCAATCAGCCCCAGCATTTT. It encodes CASRGGTASNQPQHF. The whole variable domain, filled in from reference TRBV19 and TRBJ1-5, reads DGGITQSPKYLFRKEGQNVTLSCEQNLNHDAMYWYRQDPGQGLRLIYYSQIVNDFQKGDIAEGYSVSREKKESFPLTVTSAQKNPTAFYLCASRGGTASNQPQHFGDGTRLSIL.

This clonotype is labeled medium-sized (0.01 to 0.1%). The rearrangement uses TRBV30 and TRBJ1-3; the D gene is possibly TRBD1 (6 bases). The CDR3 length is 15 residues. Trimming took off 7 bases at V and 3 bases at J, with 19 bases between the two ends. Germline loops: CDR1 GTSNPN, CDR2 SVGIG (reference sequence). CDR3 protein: CASRGAGAIGNTIYF. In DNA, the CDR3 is TGTGCCTCCCGGGGGGCAGGGGCTATTGGAAACACCATATATTTT.

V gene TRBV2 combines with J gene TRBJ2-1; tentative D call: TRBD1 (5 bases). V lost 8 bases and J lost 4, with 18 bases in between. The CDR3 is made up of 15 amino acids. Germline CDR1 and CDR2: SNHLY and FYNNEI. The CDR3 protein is CASAPRLGDYNEQFF. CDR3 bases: TGTGCCAGCGCCCCAAGGTTAGGGGATTACAATGAGCAGTTCTTC.

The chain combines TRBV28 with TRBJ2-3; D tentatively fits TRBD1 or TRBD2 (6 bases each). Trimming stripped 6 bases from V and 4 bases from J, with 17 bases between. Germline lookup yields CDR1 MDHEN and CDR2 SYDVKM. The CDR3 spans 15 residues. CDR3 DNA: TGTGCCAGCAGCCCTATGCCGGGGGCGTCAGATACGCAGTATTTT. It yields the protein CASSPMPGASDTQYF.

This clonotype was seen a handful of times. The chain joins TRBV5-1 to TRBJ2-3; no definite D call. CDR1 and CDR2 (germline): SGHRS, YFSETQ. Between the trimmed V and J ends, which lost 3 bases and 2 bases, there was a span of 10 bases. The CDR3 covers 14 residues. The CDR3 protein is CASSSDVPTDTQYF. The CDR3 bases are TGCGCCAGCAGCTCGGACGTCCCCACAGATACGCAGTATTTT.

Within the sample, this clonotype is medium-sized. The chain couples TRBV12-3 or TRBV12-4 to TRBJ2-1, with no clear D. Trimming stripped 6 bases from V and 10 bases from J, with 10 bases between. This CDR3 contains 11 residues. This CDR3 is CASSPSVEQFF. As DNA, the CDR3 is TGTGCCAGCAGCCCAAGCGTAGAGCAGTTCTTC.

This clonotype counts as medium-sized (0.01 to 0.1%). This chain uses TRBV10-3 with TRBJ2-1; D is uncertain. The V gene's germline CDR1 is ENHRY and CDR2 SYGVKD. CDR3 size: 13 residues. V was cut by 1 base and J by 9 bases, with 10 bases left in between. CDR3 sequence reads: CAISEFQASEQFF. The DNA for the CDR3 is TGTGCCATCAGTGAGTTTCAGGCCAGTGAGCAGTTCTTC.

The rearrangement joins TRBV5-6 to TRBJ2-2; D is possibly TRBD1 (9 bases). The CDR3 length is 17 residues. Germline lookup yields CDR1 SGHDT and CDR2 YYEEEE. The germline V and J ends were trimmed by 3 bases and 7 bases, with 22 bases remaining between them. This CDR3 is CASSSGLAGGQGGELFF. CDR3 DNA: TGTGCCAGCAGCTCCGGCTTGGCGGGGGGACAGGGCGGGGAGCTGTTTTTT.

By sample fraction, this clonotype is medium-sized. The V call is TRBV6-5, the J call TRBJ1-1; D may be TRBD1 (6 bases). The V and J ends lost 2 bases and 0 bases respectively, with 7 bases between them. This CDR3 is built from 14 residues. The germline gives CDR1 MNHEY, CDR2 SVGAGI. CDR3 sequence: CASSYGQLNTEAFF. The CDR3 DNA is TGTGCCAGCAGTTACGGACAGCTGAACACTGAAGCTTTCTTT.

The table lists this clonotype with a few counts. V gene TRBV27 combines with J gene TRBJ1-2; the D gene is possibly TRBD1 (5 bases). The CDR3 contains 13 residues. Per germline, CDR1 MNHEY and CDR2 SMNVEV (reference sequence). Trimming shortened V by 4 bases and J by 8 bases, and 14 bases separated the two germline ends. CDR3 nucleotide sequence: TGTGCCAGCAGTTGGGGGGTCGGAGGGGGCTACACCTTC. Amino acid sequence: CASSWGVGGGYTF.

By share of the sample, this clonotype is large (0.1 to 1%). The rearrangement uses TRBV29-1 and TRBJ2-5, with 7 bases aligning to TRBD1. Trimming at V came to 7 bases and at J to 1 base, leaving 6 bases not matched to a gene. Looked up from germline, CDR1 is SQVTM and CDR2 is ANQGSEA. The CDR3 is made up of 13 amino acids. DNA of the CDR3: TGCAGCGCGAGACAGGGAACCCAAGAGACCCAGTACTTC. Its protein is CSARQGTQETQYF.